This TCR beta chain is drawn from a study of T cells after yellow fever vaccination. Study-wide context: Low-cell-number fractions were prepared with SMART-Seq v4 Ultra Low Input. Whole-study findings and limits: The CD4 compartment and the CD8 compartment contained a small share of clonotypes in common. When the response was secondary, it was weaker but reached its peak faster, day 5 versus 15.

Germline V lookup: CDR1 SGHRS, CDR2 YFSETQ. Trimming stripped 0 bases from V and 4 bases from J, with 14 bases between. This CDR3 comprises 16 residues. As to this clonotype: The antigen is not known.

Template switching by 5'RACE produced TCR cDNA, adding a universal primer site and UMIs. Via MiXCR, TCRdb re-called the 5' RACE reads, giving one row per CDR3 protein. The profile covers some 350,000 distinct CDR3 sequences, with over 5% appearing a single time and 15% taken by the ten largest. This clonotype was sampled from a man younger than 40 who received the YFV17D yellow fever vaccine. The starting material was PBMCs, obtained 5 days after the yellow fever booster vaccination. The rearrangement uses TRBV5-1 and TRBJ2-1; tentatively, D is TRBD2 (6 bases). CDR3 in amino acids: CASSLEGGNRYNEQFF. CDR3 coding DNA: TGCGCCAGCAGCTTGGAGGGCGGGAATCGTTACAATGAGCAGTTCTTC.